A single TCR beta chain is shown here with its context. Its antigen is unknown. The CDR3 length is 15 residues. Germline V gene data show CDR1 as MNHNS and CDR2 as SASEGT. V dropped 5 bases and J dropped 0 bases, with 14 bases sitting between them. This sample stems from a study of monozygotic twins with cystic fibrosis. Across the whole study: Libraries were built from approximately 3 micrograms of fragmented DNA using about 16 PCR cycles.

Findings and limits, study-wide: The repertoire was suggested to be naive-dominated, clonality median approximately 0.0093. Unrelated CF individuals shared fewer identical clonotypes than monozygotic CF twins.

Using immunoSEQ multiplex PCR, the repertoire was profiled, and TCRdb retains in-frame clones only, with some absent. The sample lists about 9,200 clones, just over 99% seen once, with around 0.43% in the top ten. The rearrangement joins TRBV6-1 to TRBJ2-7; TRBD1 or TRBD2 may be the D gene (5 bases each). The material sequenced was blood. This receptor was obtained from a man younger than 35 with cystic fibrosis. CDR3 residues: CASSRRDGSSYEQYF. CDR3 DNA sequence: TGTGCCAGCAGTCGCCGGGACGGCAGCTCCTACGAGCAGTACTTC.